These 10 T cell receptor beta chains share one sample of origin, sequenced in a study of cytomegalovirus exposure and HLA in healthy donors. The PCR made use of 60 Vbeta and 13 Jbeta primers. Repertoires were generated with immunoSEQ multiplex PCR, while TCRdb's copy carries only in-frame clones and drops some. Of 90,000 to 120,000 clones in the sample, about 81% are singletons; the top ten hold less than 3.5%. Sequencing was done on a sample of PBMCs. These TCRs come from a man aged 25-45 years in good health and CMV-seropositive.

This sequence joins TRBV19 and TRBJ1-4, with D uncertain. This CDR3 contains 14 residues. CDR1 and CDR2 (germline): LNHDA, SQIVND (reference sequence). Trimming took off 7 bases at V and 6 bases at J, with 15 bases between the two ends. The DNA for the CDR3 is TGTGCCAGTAAGCTTGATCCAGGTTATGAAAAACTGTTTTTT. This sequence encodes CASKLDPGYEKLFF. Filled out from reference TRBV19 and TRBJ1-4, the complete variable domain reads DGGITQSPKYLFRKEGQNVTLSCEQNLNHDAMYWYRQDPGQGLRLIYYSQIVNDFQKGDIAEGYSVSREKKESFPLTVTSAQKNPTAFYLCASKLDPGYEKLFFGSGTQLSVL.

This clone came up once. This chain uses TRBV7-3 with TRBJ2-1; D perhaps matches TRBD2 (5 bases). In germline, CDR1 is SGHTA, CDR2 FQGTGA. The CDR3 loop spans 14 amino acids. The ends were cut back, 3 bases at V and 11 bases at J, with 17 bases in the middle. CDR3 residues: CASSLNPTGSKQFF. CDR3 nucleotide sequence: TGTGCCAGCAGCTTGAACCCGACGGGGTCGAAGCAGTTCTTC.

The genes are TRBV14 and TRBJ1-1, with TRBD1 matching over 8 bases. The CDR3 extends over 20 amino acids. CDR1 is SGHDN, CDR2 FVKESK, per germline. V lost 4 bases and J lost 0; bases outside the gene matches: 19. The CDR3 protein is CASSPSSLTGVLFMNTEAFF. CDR3 coding DNA: TGTGCCAGCAGCCCCTCGTCCCTGACAGGGGTCCTGTTCATGAACACTGAAGCTTTCTTT.

The rearrangement links TRBV6-7 to TRBJ2-5; tentatively, D is TRBD2 (5 bases). TRBV6-7 is an ORF, and what it does is uncertain. Trimming took 8 bases from V and 3 from J, leaving 16 bases between them. The CDR3 runs 14 residues. The CDR3 reads CASPLAREKETQYF. CDR3 in DNA: TGTGCCAGCCCCTTGGCTAGGGAGAAAGAGACCCAGTACTTC.

The chain is built from TRBV7-2 and TRBJ1-1, with TRBD1 as a possible D gene (5 bases). Trimming cost V 5 bases and J 1 base, with 11 bases left between them. The germline V gene encodes CDR1 SGHTA and CDR2 FQGNSA. The CDR3 length is 14 residues. CDR3 nucleotides: TGTGCCAGCAGCGAAGGCGGACAGAACACTGAAGCTTTCTTT. Translating it yields CASSEGGQNTEAFF.

This chain joins TRBV11-3 and TRBJ1-4; D is possibly TRBD1 (5 bases). CDR1 is SGHNT and CDR2 is YENEEA in the germline V gene. V was shortened by 5 bases and J by 0 bases, with 10 bases between the two germline ends. This CDR3 is 15 amino acids long. The chain's CDR3 is CASSRGGATNEKLFF. The CDR3 nucleotides read TGTGCCAGCAGCAGGGGCGGCGCAACTAATGAAAAACTGTTTTTT.

The chain uses TRBV2 and TRBJ1-2, with TRBD1 identical over 10 bases. Germline CDR1 and CDR2: SNHLY and FYNNEI. The CDR3 spans 13 residues. Trimming cost V 7 bases and J 8 bases; bases outside gene matches: 7. The CDR3 DNA reads TGTGCCAGCACTAAGGACAGGGGGGAAGGCTACACCTTC. Translated: CASTKDRGEGYTF.

This rearrangement joins TRBV30 to TRBJ2-1; 8 nucleotides line up with TRBD2. The CDR3 covers 15 residues. Germline V CDR1 and CDR2: GTSNPN, SVGIG (reference sequence). V was clipped by 0 bases and J by 4 bases; unmatched bases: 5. CDR3 DNA: TGTGCCTGGAGTGTACCGGGCGGGGGGTACAATGAGCAGTTCTTC. Translating it yields CAWSVPGGGYNEQFF.

This chain connects TRBV18 to TRBJ1-6, with 9 bases identical to TRBD1. J was trimmed by 7 bases and V by 3 bases; bases with no gene match: 4. CDR1 is KGHSH and CDR2 is LQKENI in the germline V gene. This CDR3 region has 15 residues. CDR3: CASSPLGQGNSPLHF. CDR3 bases: TGTGCCAGCTCACCGTTGGGACAGGGAAATTCACCCCTCCACTTT. Full variable domain (missing parts from reference TRBV18 and TRBJ1-6): NAGVMQNPRHLVRRRGQEARLRCSPMKGHSHVYWYRQLPEEGLKFMVYLQKENIIDESGMPKERFSAEFPKEGPSILRIQQVVRGDSAAYFCASSPLGQGNSPLHFGNGTRLTVT.

The chain carries TRBV18 and TRBJ2-7; no clear D gene. The germline gives CDR1 KGHSH, CDR2 LQKENI. Trimming stripped 0 bases from V and 0 bases from J, with 9 bases between. The CDR3 consists of 15 residues. The CDR3 here is CASSPPPDNSYEQYF. For the CDR3, the DNA is TGTGCCAGCTCACCACCCCCAGACAACTCCTACGAGCAGTACTTC.